The clone carrying this T cell receptor (beta chain) was observed at least ten times. The antigen remains unidentified. This CDR3 is built from 12 residues. The germline V gene encodes CDR1 MDHEN and CDR2 SYDVKM. V was pared by 8 bases and J by 4 bases, with 11 bases between. Building of the TCR beta libraries involved iRepertoire HTBI primers and Arm-PCR of CDR3 regions. MiXCR was run by TCRdb on the multiplex PCR reads, yielding one entry per CDR3 protein. The sample carries hundreds of thousands of distinct CDR3 sequences, roughly 15% recorded once. This sample's time point: newly diagnosed GD, antithyroid drugs for less than 3 months. Researchers made the TCR library from RNA that was extracted from PBMCs. It was an endocrinology department in Xi'an, China, that provided the patients. These data belong to a study of regulatory T cells in long-lasting Graves disease. General study results and limits: For persistent Graves' patients, TCR diversity was lower than for newly diagnosed ones.

Another study also made use of these data, one on T cells in Graves' hyperthyroidism and ophthalmopathy. That report adds: HTBI primers were the set used in a first-round RT-PCR of the TCR CDR3.

Sample: peripheral blood mononuclear cells (PBMCs), taken at new diagnosis, from a patient treated with antithyroid drugs. This clonotype originated in a woman aged 35-65 years with Graves disease. V gene TRBV28 combines with J gene TRBJ1-2; D is unclear. CDR3 nucleotides: TGTGCCAGCTCCATTCGGGGCTATGGCTACACCTTC. Translation gives CASSIRGYGYTF.